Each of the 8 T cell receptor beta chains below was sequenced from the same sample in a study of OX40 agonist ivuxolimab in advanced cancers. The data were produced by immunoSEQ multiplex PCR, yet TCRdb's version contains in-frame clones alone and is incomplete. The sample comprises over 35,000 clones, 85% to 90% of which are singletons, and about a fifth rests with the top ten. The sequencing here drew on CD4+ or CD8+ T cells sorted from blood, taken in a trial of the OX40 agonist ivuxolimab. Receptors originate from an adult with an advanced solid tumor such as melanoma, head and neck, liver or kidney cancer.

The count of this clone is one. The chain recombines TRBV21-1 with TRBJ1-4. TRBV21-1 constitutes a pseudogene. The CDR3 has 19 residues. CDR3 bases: TGTGCCAGCAGCAAAGAGTGGGAGCACGCACCTCTCAAAGAAGAAAAACTGTTTTTT. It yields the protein CASSKEWEHAPLKEEKLFF.

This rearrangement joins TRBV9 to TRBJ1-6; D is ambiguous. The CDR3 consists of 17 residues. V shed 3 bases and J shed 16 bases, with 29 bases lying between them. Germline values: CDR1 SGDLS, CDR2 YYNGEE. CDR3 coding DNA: TGTGCCAGCAGCGGGAGCGAGGGAGAGGGAAGGATGGGAGGACTCCACTTT. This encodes CASSGSEGEGRMGGLHF.

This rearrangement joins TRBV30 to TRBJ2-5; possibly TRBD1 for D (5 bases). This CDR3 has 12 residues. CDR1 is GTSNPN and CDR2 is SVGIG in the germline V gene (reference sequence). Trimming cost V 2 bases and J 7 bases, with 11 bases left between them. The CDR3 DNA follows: TGTGCCTGGAGTAAACAGGATGGGACCCAGTACTTC. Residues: CAWSKQDGTQYF.

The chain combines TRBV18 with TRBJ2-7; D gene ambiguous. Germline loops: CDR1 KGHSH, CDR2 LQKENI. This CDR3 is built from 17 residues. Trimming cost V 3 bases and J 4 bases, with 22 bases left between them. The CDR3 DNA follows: TGTGCCAGCTCACCCGAAGGCAGGAAGGGAAGACGATACGAGCAGTACGTC. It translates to CASSPEGRKGRRYEQYV.

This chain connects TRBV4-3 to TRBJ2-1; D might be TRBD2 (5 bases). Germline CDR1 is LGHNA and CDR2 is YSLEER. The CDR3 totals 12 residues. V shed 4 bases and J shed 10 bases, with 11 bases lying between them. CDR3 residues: CASSLLPGEQFF. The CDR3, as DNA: TGCGCCAGCAGCCTCCTGCCGGGGGAGCAGTTCTTC.

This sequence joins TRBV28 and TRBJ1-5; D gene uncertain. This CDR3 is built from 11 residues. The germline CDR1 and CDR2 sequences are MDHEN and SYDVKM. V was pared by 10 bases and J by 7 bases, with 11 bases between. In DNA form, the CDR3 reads TGTGCCACCCGACTGGGCCAGCCCCAGCATTTT. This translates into CATRLGQPQHF.

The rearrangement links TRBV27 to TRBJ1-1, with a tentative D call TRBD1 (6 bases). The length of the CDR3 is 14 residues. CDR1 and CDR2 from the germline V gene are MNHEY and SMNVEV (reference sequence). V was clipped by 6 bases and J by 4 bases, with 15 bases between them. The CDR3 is CASRPPGVFTEAFF. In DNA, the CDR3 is TGTGCCAGCAGGCCTCCAGGGGTTTTCACTGAAGCTTTCTTT.

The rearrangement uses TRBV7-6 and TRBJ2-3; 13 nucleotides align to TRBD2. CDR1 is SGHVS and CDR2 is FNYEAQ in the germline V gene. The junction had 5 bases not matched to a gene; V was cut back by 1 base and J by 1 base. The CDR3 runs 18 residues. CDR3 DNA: TGTGCCAGCAGCTTAGGACTAGCGGGGGGACAACGCACAGATACGCAGTATTTT. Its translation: CASSLGLAGGQRTDTQYF.